The source of this T cell receptor beta chain is a study of blood T cells in healthy people across ages. Study results and limitations: In these data, TCR beta diversity tracked strongly with naive T cell percentage.

This clonotype was counted only a few times. Its target is unknown. CDR3 length equals 14 residues. Looked up from germline, CDR1 is SQVTM and CDR2 is ANQGSEA. V was clipped by 4 bases and J by 5 bases; unmatched bases: 7. A second about 7 to 12 cycle PCR used barcoded and J-beta primers. Every single cDNA molecule received a tag from a template-switch adaptor with 12 random nucleotides. MiXCR was run by TCRdb on the 5' RACE reads, yielding one entry per CDR3 protein. Here the sample spans just over 1 million distinct CDR3 sequences, more than 35% being singletons. The individuals who served as donors were healthy Caucasians living in Russia, aged about 6 to 95. Every sample yielded at least 6.5 million isolated PBMCs.

Sequencing was carried out using blood. This clonotype originated in a woman between 55 and 75 years old in good health. This chain joins TRBV29-1 and TRBJ2-1; 8 nucleotides match TRBD2. The DNA of the CDR3 is TGCAGCGTTGCCGGGACTAGAGAAGACAATGAGCAGTTCTTC. Protein product: CSVAGTREDNEQFF.